This T cell receptor beta chain was profiled in a study of blood T cell repertoires in COVID-19. Across the whole study: The United States, Italy and Spain supplied acute and convalescent COVID-19 samples. In each case, the material was cDNA or gDNA derived from T cells, B-cell-depleted T cells, or PBMCs.

This CDR3 spans 16 amino acids. Germline loops: CDR1 MNHEY, CDR2 SVGAGI. The junction had 8 bases not matched to a gene; V was cut back by 3 bases and J by 5 bases. Under the authors' procedure: Estimation of nucleated cell counts was performed using reference gene primer amplification. Method: immunoSEQ multiplex PCR; TCRdb's copy keeps in-frame clones and lacks some. V and J calls and clone size are copied from that table; D and trimming were computed from the DNA. The profile covers 100,000 to 150,000 clones, with 86% appearing a single time and approximately 5% taken by the ten largest. The chain has TRBV6-5 and TRBJ2-1; 9 bases are shared with TRBD2. The specimen was peripheral blood. The sequence came from a human donor in a cohort sampled during active COVID-19. CDR3 loop: CASSYRASGVNNEQFF. CDR3 bases: TGTGCCAGCAGTTATCGGGCTAGCGGGGTTAACAATGAGCAGTTCTTC.